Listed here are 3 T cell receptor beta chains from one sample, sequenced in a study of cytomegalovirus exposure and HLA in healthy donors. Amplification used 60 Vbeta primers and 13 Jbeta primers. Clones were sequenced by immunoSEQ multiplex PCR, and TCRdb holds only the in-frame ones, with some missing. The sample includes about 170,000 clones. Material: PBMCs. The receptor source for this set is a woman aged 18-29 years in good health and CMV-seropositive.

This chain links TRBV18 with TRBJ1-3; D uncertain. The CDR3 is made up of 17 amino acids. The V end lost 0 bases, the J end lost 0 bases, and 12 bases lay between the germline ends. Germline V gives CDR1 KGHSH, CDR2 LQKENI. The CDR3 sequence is CASSPPAGFSSGNTIYF. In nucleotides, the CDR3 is TGTGCCAGCTCACCACCTGCAGGTTTCTCCTCTGGAAACACCATATATTTT.

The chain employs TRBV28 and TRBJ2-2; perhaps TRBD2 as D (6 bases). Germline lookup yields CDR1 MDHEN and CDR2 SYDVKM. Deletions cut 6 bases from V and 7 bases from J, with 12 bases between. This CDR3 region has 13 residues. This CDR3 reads CASSQPGSGELFF. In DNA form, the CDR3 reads TGTGCCAGCAGCCAGCCCGGGAGCGGGGAGCTGTTTTTT.

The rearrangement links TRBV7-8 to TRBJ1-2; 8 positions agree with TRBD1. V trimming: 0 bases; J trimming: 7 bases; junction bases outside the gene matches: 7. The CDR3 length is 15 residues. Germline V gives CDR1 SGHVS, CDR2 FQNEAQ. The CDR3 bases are TGTGCCAGCAGCTTAGCGACAGGGGCGGTTCTTGGCTACACCTTC. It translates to CASSLATGAVLGYTF. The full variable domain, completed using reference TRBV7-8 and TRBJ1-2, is GAGVSQSPRYKVAKRGQDVALRCDPISGHVSLFWYQQALGQGPEFLTYFQNEAQLDKSGLPSDRFFAERPEGSVSTLKIQRTQQEDSAVYLCASSLATGAVLGYTFGSGTRLTVV.